This T cell receptor (beta chain) was captured by sequencing in a study of T cells in Graves' hyperthyroidism and ophthalmopathy. Study context: Peripheral blood sampling occurred at initial diagnosis, before any treatment.

This clonotype appeared a few times. What it recognizes is unknown. RNA transcripts were the template for amplifying TCR beta CDR3 regions. Researchers ran a first-round RT-PCR on the TCR CDR3 using the HTBI primer set. TCRdb re-called the multiplex PCR reads through MiXCR, storing one row per CDR3 protein. There are more than 350,000 distinct CDR3 sequences in the sample; around 15% occur only once, and approximately 19% lies in the top ten. Points from the study as a whole: Blood shared most expanded thyroid clonotypes above 0.001.

V trimming: 6 bases; J trimming: 2 bases; junction bases outside the gene matches: 8. Germline CDR1 reads SGHTA; CDR2 reads FQGNSA. The CDR3 length is 16 residues. The source is a woman aged 55 to 70 with Graves' ophthalmopathy. The sample consisted of blood. V gene TRBV7-2 combines with J gene TRBJ2-7; 12 nucleotides align to TRBD2. The CDR3 reads CASSPFLAGGTYEQYF. DNA for the CDR3: TGTGCCAGCAGTCCCTTTCTAGCGGGGGGGACCTACGAGCAGTACTTC. The whole variable domain, filled in from reference TRBV7-2 and TRBJ2-7, reads GAGVSQSPSNKVTEKGKDVELRCDPISGHTALYWYRQSLGQGLEFLIYFQGNSAPDKSGLPSDRFSAERTGGSVSTLTIQRTQQEDSAVYLCASSPFLAGGTYEQYFGPGTRLTVT.